This TCR beta chain was observed in a study of CD8+CD57+ T cells in acquired aplastic anemia. Per the germline V gene, CDR1 is SNHLY and CDR2 is FYNNEI. The CDR3 spans 13 residues. Trimming removed 6 bases at V and 7 bases at J, with 16 bases between. Genomic DNA acted as the template from which TCR beta VDJ combination and CDR3 sequence profiling were carried out. TCRdb reprocessed the reads with MiXCR, giving one entry per CDR3 protein. The repertoire holds approximately 150,000 distinct CDR3 sequences, about half seen once, with roughly 3.5% in the top ten. Sequenced patients had shown CD8+CD57+ cell expansion by flow cytometry.

The rearrangement uses TRBV2 and TRBJ2-7; possibly TRBD1 for D (6 bases). The sequence was collected from a human donor with aplastic anemia. Sequences were obtained from sorted CD4+, CD8+, or CD8+CD57+ T cells (not recorded which) from PBMCs. In DNA form, the CDR3 reads TGTGCCAGCAGCGTACAGGGTGCTGGAGAGCAGTACTTC. Translated, it gives CASSVQGAGEQYF.